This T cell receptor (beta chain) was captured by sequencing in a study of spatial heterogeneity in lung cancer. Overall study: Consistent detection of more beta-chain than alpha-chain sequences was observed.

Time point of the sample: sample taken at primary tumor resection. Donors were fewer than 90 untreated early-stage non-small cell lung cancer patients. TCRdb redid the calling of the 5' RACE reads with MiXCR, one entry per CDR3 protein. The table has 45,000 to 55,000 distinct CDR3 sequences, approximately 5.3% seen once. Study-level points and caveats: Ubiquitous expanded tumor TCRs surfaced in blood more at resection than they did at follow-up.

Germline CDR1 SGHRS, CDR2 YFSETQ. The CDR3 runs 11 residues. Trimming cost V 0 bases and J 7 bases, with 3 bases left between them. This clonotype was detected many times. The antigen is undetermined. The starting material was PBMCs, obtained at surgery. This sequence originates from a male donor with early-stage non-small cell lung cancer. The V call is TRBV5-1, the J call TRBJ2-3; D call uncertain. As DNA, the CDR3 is TGCGCCAGCAGCTTGGATAATACGCAGTATTTT. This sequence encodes CASSLDNTQYF.